This passage covers 31 T cell receptor beta chains from one sample sequenced in a study of tumor T cells in aggressive B-cell lymphoma. Libraries were prepared by immunoSEQ multiplex PCR; TCRdb keeps only in-frame clonotypes and omits some of them. Here the sample spans 9,500 to 12,000 clones, around nine tenths being singletons. Sequencing input: tumor tissue. The receptors stem from an adult with diffuse large B cell lymphoma.

This chain uses TRBV29-1 with TRBJ2-1; D perhaps matches TRBD1 (6 bases). In germline, CDR1 is SQVTM, CDR2 ANQGSEA. The CDR3 spans 12 residues. Trimming took 7 bases from V and 7 from J, leaving 14 bases between them. The CDR3 loop is CSAGQSMNEQFF. The CDR3, as DNA: TGCAGCGCTGGACAGTCCATGAATGAGCAGTTCTTC.

The chain couples TRBV2 to TRBJ2-3, with 11 bases matching TRBD2. The CDR3 totals 15 residues. Trimming cost V 6 bases and J 4 bases; bases outside gene matches: 6. CDR1 is SNHLY and CDR2 is FYNNEI in the germline V gene. In DNA, the CDR3 is TGTGCCAGCAGAAGGCTAGCGGGAGGTTCAGATACGCAGTATTTT. This translates into CASRRLAGGSDTQYF.

In its sample, this clone was seen a few times. The rearrangement joins TRBV6-5 to TRBJ1-5, with 11 bases that match TRBD1. J was trimmed by 3 bases and V by 8 bases; bases with no gene match: 6. Germline-derived CDR1 and CDR2 are MNHEY and SVGAGI. The CDR3 extends over 15 amino acids. The CDR3 spells CASPGTGGYNQPQHF. The CDR3 bases are TGTGCCAGCCCCGGGACAGGGGGTTACAATCAGCCCCAGCATTTT.

This sequence joins TRBV5-1 and TRBJ2-2; TRBD2 might be the D (5 bases). The V end lost 3 bases, the J end lost 1 base, and 7 bases lay between the germline ends. The CDR3 length is 14 residues. Germline lookup yields CDR1 SGHRS and CDR2 YFSETQ. CDR3 sequence: CASSSEGNTGELFF. Written as DNA, the CDR3 is TGCGCCAGCAGCTCCGAGGGGAACACCGGGGAGCTGTTTTTT.

This clone was counted a few times. This chain uses TRBV5-6 with TRBJ1-3, with 9 bases matching TRBD1. V lost 2 bases to trimming and J lost 2 bases; unmatched junction nucleotides: 2. The CDR3 covers 15 residues. The germline V gene encodes CDR1 SGHDT and CDR2 YYEEEE. Written as DNA, the CDR3 is TGTGCCAGCAGCTTCGGGACAGGGACTGGAAACACCATATATTTT. Protein sequence: CASSFGTGTGNTIYF.

V usage is TRBV4-1 and J usage is TRBJ2-3; the match to TRBD1 covers 8 bases. The trim removed 1 base at V and 0 bases at J, leaving 9 bases unmatched. The CDR3 loop spans 18 amino acids. CDR1 is MGHRA and CDR2 is YSYEKL in the germline V gene. CDR3: CASSQVPWGTGSTDTQYF. CDR3 DNA: TGCGCCAGCAGCCAAGTCCCTTGGGGGACAGGAAGCACAGATACGCAGTATTTT.

CDR3 bases: TGTGCCAGCACCTCGACAGATACGCAGTATTTT. Amino acid sequence: CASTSTDTQYF. The gene calls are TRBV5-6 and TRBJ2-3; D gene uncertain. Trimming took 6 bases from V and 3 from J, leaving 5 bases between them. The CDR3 extends over 11 amino acids. The V gene's germline CDR1 is SGHDT and CDR2 YYEEEE.

The rearrangement uses TRBV5-5 and TRBJ2-7; 7 bases align to TRBD2. V was clipped by 4 bases and J by 1 base; unmatched bases: 8. The CDR3 runs to 15 residues. Germline CDR1 SGHKS, CDR2 YYEKEE (reference sequence). In DNA, the CDR3 is TGTGCCAGCAGCGCTCCTAGCGGTGCGTCCTACGAGCAGTACTTC. Translated, it gives CASSAPSGASYEQYF.

A word on this clone: The same CDR3 also results from other DNA sequences found in this sample. This chain's CDR3 is CASSLGLARKTQYF. CDR3 coding DNA: TGTGCCAGCAGCTTAGGGTTAGCCAGAAAGACCCAGTACTTC. The V gene is TRBV7-2, the J gene TRBJ2-5, with no clear D. The CDR3 has 14 amino acids. Germline V gene lookup returns CDR1 SGHTA and CDR2 FQGNSA. V lost 1 base to trimming and J lost 6 bases, with 12 bases between them.

The V and J genes are TRBV19 and TRBJ2-7; 11 nucleotides align to TRBD2. CDR1 is LNHDA, CDR2 SQIVND, per germline (reference sequence). V lost 6 bases to trimming and J lost 3 bases; unmatched junction nucleotides: 4. This CDR3 is built from 14 residues. The CDR3 protein is CASRSSGRSYEQYF. The CDR3 region has the DNA TGTGCCAGTAGGTCTAGCGGGAGGAGCTACGAGCAGTACTTC.

This chain uses TRBV6-1 with TRBJ2-1; possible D gene TRBD2, 7 bases. The CDR3 runs 16 residues. V was shortened by 4 bases and J by 9 bases, with 22 bases between the two germline ends. Germline lookup yields CDR1 MNHNS and CDR2 SASEGT. The CDR3 region has the DNA TGTGCCAGCAGTGGGGGGGGCAGGGGCATCAAGATTGAGCAGTTCTTC. This gives the protein CASSGGGRGIKIEQFF.

The rearrangement links TRBV4-2 to TRBJ2-7; no clear D gene. Per the germline V gene, CDR1 is LGHNA and CDR2 is YNFKEQ. The CDR3 length is 14 residues. V lost 0 bases, J lost 7 bases, and 13 bases lay in between. The CDR3 protein is CASSQDSRVAEQYF. For the CDR3, the DNA is TGTGCCAGCAGCCAAGATTCCCGGGTGGCGGAGCAGTACTTC.

The chain has TRBV2 and TRBJ2-1, with 9 bases aligning to TRBD2. V gave up 1 base and J gave up 16 bases; unmatched junction bases: 8. The CDR3 totals 13 residues. Germline V gene data show CDR1 as SNHLY and CDR2 as FYNNEI. This CDR3 reads CASSEEGLAPGFF. The DNA for the CDR3 is TGTGCCAGCAGTGAAGAGGGACTAGCCCCGGGCTTCTTC.

V and J are TRBV7-2 and TRBJ2-5; TRBD2 matches at 9 bases. J lost 4 bases, V lost 4 bases, and 10 bases had no gene match. Germline lookup yields CDR1 SGHTA and CDR2 FQGNSA. CDR3 size: 16 residues. The CDR3 region is CASSSPLAGAGETQYF. The CDR3 DNA follows: TGTGCCAGCAGCTCGCCCTTAGCGGGAGCGGGAGAGACCCAGTACTTC. The variable domain in full, with the rest retrieved from reference TRBV7-2 and TRBJ2-5, is GAGVSQSPSNKVTEKGKDVELRCDPISGHTALYWYRQSLGQGLEFLIYFQGNSAPDKSGLPSDRFSAERTGGSVSTLTIQRTQQEDSAVYLCASSSPLAGAGETQYFGPGTRLLVL.

V usage is TRBV7-2 and J usage is TRBJ2-5; a weak D match, TRBD2 (6 bases). V was trimmed by 0 bases and J by 5 bases, leaving 10 bases between them. Germline V CDR1 and CDR2: SGHTA, FQGNSA. This CDR3 spans 14 amino acids. CDR3 region: CASSLATGLETQYF. CDR3 coding DNA: TGTGCCAGCAGCTTAGCGACGGGACTGGAGACCCAGTACTTC.

The chain uses TRBV28 and TRBJ2-3; TRBD2 matches 7 bases. The CDR3 is 13 amino acids. CDR1 and CDR2 (germline): MDHEN, SYDVKM. Unmatched junction bases numbered 4, after V lost 3 bases and J lost 7 bases. CDR3 bases: TGTGCCAGCAGTTTTTGGGGGGGAAATACGCAGTATTTT. Translating gives CASSFWGGNTQYF.

Concerning this clone: The same CDR3 can be traced to other DNA sequences in this sample. The chain links TRBV27 to TRBJ2-7; D is uncertain. Trimming removed 4 bases at V and 0 bases at J, with 10 bases between. Germline values: CDR1 MNHEY, CDR2 SMNVEV (reference sequence). The CDR3 has 14 residues. The CDR3, as DNA: TGTGCCAGCAGTTACGGCACAGCCTCCTACGAGCAGTACTTC. Translating gives CASSYGTASYEQYF.

The CDR3 is CASSLPSSPENIQYF. CDR3 nucleotide sequence: TGTGCCAGCAGTTTACCCAGTTCCCCCGAAAACATTCAGTACTTC. The chain uses TRBV28 and TRBJ2-4; D not resolved. The V gene's germline CDR1 is MDHEN and CDR2 SYDVKM. Trimming took off 2 bases at V and 5 bases at J, with 13 bases between the two ends. This CDR3 has 15 residues.

This clone showed up just a few times. The chain joins TRBV28 to TRBJ1-4, with D maybe TRBD1 (5 bases). The germline CDR1 and CDR2 sequences are MDHEN and SYDVKM. Deletions cut 2 bases from V and 16 bases from J, with 14 bases between. The CDR3 sequence is 12 residues long. DNA of the CDR3: TGTGCCAGCAGTTTAAGGGGCAGGATACCGTTTTTT. This translates into CASSLRGRIPFF. The full variable domain, completed using reference TRBV28 and TRBJ1-4, is DVKVTQSSRYLVKRTGEKVFLECVQDMDHENMFWYRQDPGLGLRLIYFSYDVKMKEKGDIPEGYSVSREKKERFSLILESASTNQTSMYLCASSLRGRIPFFGSGTQLSVL.

The chain employs TRBV2 and TRBJ1-3; D remains ambiguous. Per the germline V gene, CDR1 is SNHLY and CDR2 is FYNNEI. The ends were cut back, 0 bases at V and 0 bases at J, with 3 bases in the middle. This CDR3 is 14 amino acids long. CDR3 sequence (DNA): TGTGCCAGCAGTGAAGCCAGCTCTGGAAACACCATATATTTT. This translates into CASSEASSGNTIYF.

The V call is TRBV7-9, the J call TRBJ2-3, with D hard to call. The CDR3 has 12 residues. In germline, CDR1 is SEHNR, CDR2 FQNEAQ (reference sequence). The V gene lost 6 bases and the J gene lost 2 bases, with 6 bases spanning the gap. CDR3: CASSRYTDTQYF. In DNA, the CDR3 is TGTGCCAGCAGTCGTTACACAGATACGCAGTATTTT. The whole variable domain, remainder taken from reference TRBV7-9 and TRBJ2-3, is DTGVSQNPRHKITKRGQNVTFRCDPISEHNRLYWYRQTLGQGPEFLTYFQNEAQLEKSRLLSDRFSAERPKGSFSTLEIQRTEQGDSAMYLCASSRYTDTQYFGPGTRLTVL.

This rearrangement joins TRBV2 to TRBJ2-7; possible D gene TRBD2, 6 bases. This CDR3 contains 15 residues. Per the germline V gene, CDR1 is SNHLY and CDR2 is FYNNEI. CDR3 DNA: TGTGGCGCGCTGGGTGGGACTGGGGCTTCCTACGAGCAGTACTTC. Translated: CGALGGTGASYEQYF. The complete variable domain, with remaining parts taken from reference TRBV2 and TRBJ2-7, reads EPEVTQTPSHQVTQMGQEVILRCVPISNHLYFYWYRQILGQKVEFLVSFYNNEISEKSEIFDDQFSVERPDGSNFTLKIRSTKLEDSAMYFCGALGGTGASYEQYFGPGTRLTVT.

The chain combines TRBV15 with TRBJ2-5; TRBD2 aligns across 12 bases. The germline V gene has CDR1 LNHNV and CDR2 YYDKDF (reference sequence). The CDR3 runs to 18 residues. The trim removed 5 bases at V and 4 bases at J, leaving 14 bases unmatched. Here the CDR3 reads CATSARGLAGGAGETQYF. The CDR3 bases are TGTGCCACCAGCGCGAGAGGGCTAGCGGGAGGGGCTGGAGAGACCCAGTACTTC.

The chain joins TRBV4-3 to TRBJ1-2, with D perhaps matching TRBD1 (6 bases). Germline CDR1 is LGHNA and CDR2 is YSLEER. The CDR3 spans 15 residues. V shed 0 bases and J shed 2 bases, with 10 bases lying between them. For the CDR3, the DNA is TGCGCCAGCAGCCAAGATGGAACAGGGAACTATGGCTACACCTTC. It is translated as CASSQDGTGNYGYTF.

The J gene is TRBJ2-1, the V gene TRBV11-2; D gene uncertain. The CDR3 length is 12 residues. The V end was cut by 1 base, the J end by 11 bases, with 9 bases between. Looked up from germline, CDR1 is SGHAT and CDR2 is FQNNGV. The CDR3 DNA follows: TGTGCCAGCAGCTTAGGAGGTTTCAAGCAGTTCTTC. It codes for CASSLGGFKQFF.

The rearrangement uses TRBV20-1 and TRBJ2-7; D gene uncertain. From germline, CDR1 is DFQATT and CDR2 SNEGSKA (reference sequence). The CDR3 extends over 11 amino acids. V lost 5 bases, J lost 5 bases, and 10 bases lay in between. Written as DNA, the CDR3 is TGCAGTGCTTCTTTTTTCGACGAGCAGTACTTC. Encoded protein: CSASFFDEQYF.

This clone occurred once. The chain has TRBV18 and TRBJ1-1; D is unresolved. The germline V and J ends were trimmed by 6 bases and 0 bases, with 11 bases remaining between them. There are 14 residues in the CDR3. Germline loops: CDR1 KGHSH, CDR2 LQKENI. CDR3 nucleotide sequence: TGTGCCAGCTCTCCGGAGGGCATGAACACTGAAGCTTTCTTT. This translates into CASSPEGMNTEAFF.

The chain has TRBV5-6 and TRBJ2-5, with TRBD1 matching over 7 bases. From germline, CDR1 is SGHDT and CDR2 YYEEEE. J was trimmed by 11 bases and V by 4 bases; bases with no gene match: 17. This CDR3 spans 15 amino acids. Here the CDR3 DNA reads TGTGCCAGCAGCCCAATCGAACAGGGGAGAAGGGAGCAGTACTTC. This codes for CASSPIEQGRREQYF.

The rearrangement links TRBV7-2 to TRBJ2-2, with 7 bases fitting TRBD1. Losses at the gene ends were 9 bases for V and 0 bases for J; bases not matched to a gene: 4. The CDR3 covers 14 residues. Germline-derived CDR1 and CDR2 are SGHTA and FQGNSA. This CDR3 reads CASKGATNTGELFF. The CDR3, as DNA: TGTGCCAGTAAGGGGGCAACGAACACCGGGGAGCTGTTTTTT.

This chain uses TRBV15 with TRBJ2-5, with D possibly matching TRBD2 (5 bases). Trimming removed 4 bases from V and 4 bases from J, with 10 bases in between. The germline gives CDR1 LNHNV, CDR2 YYDKDF (reference sequence). The CDR3 totals 13 residues. The CDR3 sequence: CATSISAGETQYF. In DNA, the CDR3 is TGTGCCACCAGCATATCGGCGGGAGAGACCCAGTACTTC.

The CDR3 region has the DNA TGTGCCAGTAGCTGGGGACTAGCGGGCCCCCAACACGAGCAGTACTTC. Translation gives CASSWGLAGPQHEQYF. This chain links TRBV28 with TRBJ2-7; 12 bases are shared with TRBD2. Germline V CDR1 and CDR2: MDHEN, SYDVKM. This CDR3 has 16 residues. V was pared by 9 bases and J by 5 bases, with 14 bases of the junction left unmatched.